This T cell receptor beta chain was sequenced in a study of shared clonotypes between healthy human individuals (dated by TCRdb to the early 2020s). Concerning the study at large: The cohort comprised a couple of women and a few men aged 18 to 49 years. Per donor, leukapheresis produced somewhere between about 0.94 and 10 billion PBMCs. To estimate repertoire size and how much clonotype sharing occurs between individuals, the study deeply sequenced the blood TCR repertoires of about five healthy adults. Libraries were prepared and TCR repertoires were sequenced by different laboratories using diverse techniques, in order to increase sequencing depth and limit assay-specific biases. The paper as a whole reports these results and caveats: Sampling was limited to blood, and TCR repertoires in tissue likely differ from TCR repertoires in blood. The genetic and exposure-history diversity represented was limited by the small number of donors. Pairwise subsampling led to the expectation that sequencing depth would affect the degree of clonotype sharing among donors.

Using the deep immunoSEQ assay, multiplex PCR amplified TCR CDR3 regions from genomic DNA. Extracted genomic DNA from each cell subset was spread evenly across all wells of several immunoSEQ 96-well plates, with each plate serving as a replicate. For unsorted PBMC, each replicate PCR was loaded with roughly 330 ng genomic DNA, equivalent to about 30,000 T cell genomes. Unsorted PBMC genomic DNA was sequenced across ten immunoSEQ deep assay plates. Purified libraries were measured with a Qubit 3.0 fluorometer, size-checked on a Bioanalyzer 2100, and measured again with the KAPA Library Quantification kit. Each immunoSEQ 96-well plate was sequenced on its own single-read 150-cycle Illumina NextSeq 550 flow cell. The original methods were these. Because the immunoSEQ output held only junctional sequences and lacked quality scores, the filtering could not match the filtering applied to full-length reads. Sequences were annotated with PyIR, a Python wrapper for IgBLAST v1.9, using IMGT germline references to assign V/J genes and CDR3. Reads were removed for weak V/J assignments (E-value above 1e-6), missing CDR3, stop codons, out-of-frame junctions, or ambiguous translated residues. V3J clonotypes were defined by identical inferred V gene, J gene, and CDR3 amino acid sequence. To compute the percentage overlap between repertoires, the number of shared unique clonotypes was divided by the size of the smaller repertoire. Repertoire richness was assessed with RTK rarefaction, the Chao1 estimator, and Recon v2.1 estimates of unobserved clonotypes. The table comes from immuneACCESS by way of TCRdb, which keeps in-frame sequences with V and J called. Part of the clones is missing from these tables; in studies checked, under half for an unresolved V gene and the rest for unknown reasons. D and trimming come from the DNA, and the V and J calls and clone size come from that table. Present in this sample are around 500,000 clones, 70% to 80% of which were seen just once. In total, the top ten clones hold approximately 12% of the sample.

Donors were healthy HIV-negative adults with no recently reported acute infections or vaccinations. Every donor was a Caucasian adult residing in Nashville, Tennessee, USA. For unsorted samples, about 90 million PBMCs were counted, and genomic DNA was extracted using the QIAamp DNA Blood Mini kit. After blood collection by leukapheresis, PBMCs were isolated using Ficoll-Histopaque density gradient centrifugation and then cryopreserved in the vapor phase of liquid nitrogen. Notes on this clone: The antigen it recognizes is unknown. There are no base qualities to consult, and no much larger clone falls within one base.

V is clipped by 4 bases and J by 0 bases, and the sequence between their germline boundaries is 10 bases long. For CDR1 and CDR2, the germline V gene lists MGHRA and YSYEKL. The CDR3 measures 15 amino acids from cysteine to phenylalanine. CDR3 DNA only is kept here, 45 bases in frame from base 1. The clonotype comes from a woman aged 40 to 50 in good health. Some clones in this sample may be carry-over from other donors' samples. This sequence uses TRBV4-1 and TRBJ1-3, with no confidently assigned D gene. The sample was PBMCs. For the CDR3, the sequence is CASSPRWISGNTIYF. The DNA reads TGCGCCAGCAGCCCGCGGTGGATCTCTGGAAACACCATATATTTT.